Following are 7 T cell receptor beta chains from one sample sequenced in a study of cytomegalovirus exposure and HLA in healthy donors. Sequencing used immunoSEQ multiplex PCR; TCRdb keeps in-frame clones, though not all of them. The table has roughly 300,000 clones, 87% seen once. The sample taken for sequencing was PBMCs. The receptors shown here come from a woman in her thirties in good health and CMV-seropositive.

As for this clone: Germline is not matched at one junction end, which may reflect a read error. This rearrangement joins TRBV10-3 to TRBJ1-1, with D perhaps matching TRBD1 (5 bases). The germline V gene has CDR1 ENHRY and CDR2 SYGVKD. The CDR3 extends over 11 amino acids. This CDR3 is CAGGEGTEAFF. The CDR3 nucleotides are TGCGCCGGAGGGGAGGGCACTGAAGCTTTCTTT.

V is TRBV5-1 and J is TRBJ1-1; no definite D call. CDR1 SGHRS and CDR2 YFSETQ come from the germline V gene. This CDR3 has 15 amino acids. The V end lost 4 bases, the J end lost 0 bases, and 13 bases lay between the germline ends. The CDR3 DNA reads TGCGCCAGCAGCCCGACGGAACAGATGAACACTGAAGCTTTCTTT. This encodes CASSPTEQMNTEAFF.

The rearrangement links TRBV5-8 to TRBJ1-4; D gene ambiguous. The germline V gene has CDR1 SGHTS and CDR2 YDEGEE. The CDR3 spans 12 residues. Trimming left V 3 bases short and J 5 bases short, with 5 bases between. CDR3 DNA: TGTGCCAGCAGCTCAAGAAATGAAAAACTGTTTTTT. Translation: CASSSRNEKLFF.

The chain recombines TRBV7-9 with TRBJ1-3; D gene uncertain. CDR3 length: 14 residues. CDR1 SEHNR and CDR2 FQNEAQ come from the germline V gene (reference sequence). The V end was cut by 5 bases, the J end by 0 bases, with 8 bases between. The CDR3, as DNA: TGTGCCAGCAGCCGAACGGACTCTGGAAACACCATATATTTT. Amino acids: CASSRTDSGNTIYF.

In DNA form, the CDR3 reads TGTGCCAGCAGCCTCCGTCAGCCCCTTGAAGTTTACGGGCGGAGACAAGAGACCCAGTACTTC. It yields the protein CASSLRQPLEVYGRRQETQYF. The chain links TRBV7-8 to TRBJ2-5; D is uncertain. The germline CDR1 and CDR2 sequences are SGHVS and FQNEAQ. The CDR3 spans 21 residues. V lost 5 bases and J 2 bases, leaving 33 bases between the germline ends.

The chain employs TRBV28 and TRBJ1-1, with D tentatively TRBD1 (6 bases). CDR1 is MDHEN, CDR2 SYDVKM, per germline. The CDR3 sequence is 16 residues long. The ends were cut back, 7 bases at V and 5 bases at J, with 23 bases in the middle. DNA for the CDR3: TGTGCCAGCACCTCACCCTACAGGGCCGAACAGACTGAAGCTTTCTTT. It specifies CASTSPYRAEQTEAFF.

The gene calls are TRBV6-1 and TRBJ2-6; D perhaps matches TRBD2 (6 bases). V was cut by 7 bases and J by 7 bases, with 17 bases left in between. In germline, CDR1 is MNHNS, CDR2 SASEGT. This CDR3 comprises 15 residues. The CDR3 coding sequence is TGTGCCAGCATGGTAGCGGAGGCCATTGCCAACGTCCTGACTTTC. It translates to CASMVAEAIANVLTF.